These T cell receptor beta chains were read from a single sample in a study of shared clonotypes between healthy human individuals. Method: immunoSEQ multiplex PCR; TCRdb's copy keeps in-frame clones and lacks some. The table lists more than 550,000 clones, less than 95% of them singletons. The sequenced material came from memory CD8+ T cells from PBMCs. The receptors were gathered from a young man in good health. Some clones in this sample may be carry-over from other donors' samples. The CDR3 runs from the conserved cysteine through the conserved F or W. The D gene is left open where the match is weak. Expanded clones get a size class; other rows say once, few or many, or leave the size out.

d_gene	v_gene	abundance	j_gene	CDR3nt	CDR3aa
.	TRBV30	.	TRBJ2-7	TGTGCCTGGAGTGTACTGGGGTCCTACGAGCAGTACTTC	CAWSVLGSYEQYF
TRBD2	TRBV28	.	TRBJ2-3	TGTGCCAGCAGTTTATTTGCGGGAGCGGACACAGATACGCAGTATTTT	CASSLFAGADTDTQYF
.	TRBV4-1	.	TRBJ1-2	TGCGCCAGCAGCCACATAGGCAGGGATTGGGGGAACTATGGCTACACCTTC	CASSHIGRDWGNYGYTF
.	TRBV2	.	TRBJ2-7	TGTGCCAGCAGTGAAAGGTGGGCCGACAAGTACGAGCAGTACTTC	CASSERWADKYEQYF
TRBD2	TRBV30	.	TRBJ2-7	TGTGCCTGTGAGCGGGAGGCCGCCTCCTACGAGCAGTACTTC	CACEREAASYEQYF
TRBD2	TRBV15	.	TRBJ2-7	TGTGCCACCAGCAGAGACTCGCGGGAGTACCCCGACGAGCAGTACTTC	CATSRDSREYPDEQYF
TRBD1	TRBV27	.	TRBJ1-2	TGTGCCAGCAGTCCCTTGACAGGGCTACACTATGGCTACACCTTC	CASSPLTGLHYGYTF
.	TRBV9	.	TRBJ2-1	TGTGCCAGCAGCGACCACGGGACTTACAATGAGCAGTTCTTC	CASSDHGTYNEQFF
TRBD1	TRBV2	.	TRBJ2-7	TGTGCCAGCAGGGGGGCCGGGACAGGGTTCTACGAGCAGTACTTC	CASRGAGTGFYEQYF
.	TRBV7-9	.	TRBJ2-7	TGTGCCAGCAGAGCGGGACAGATCTACGAGCAGTACTTC	CASRAGQIYEQYF
.	TRBV9	.	TRBJ2-2	TGTGCCAGCAGCGTAGAGCAGGCGACCGTTAGAGGGGAGCTGTTTTTT	CASSVEQATVRGELFF
.	TRBV7-9	.	TRBJ2-2	TGTGCCAGCAGATCCCCGGGGAATAGGGCCGGGGAGCTGTTTTTT	CASRSPGNRAGELFF
.	TRBV6-5	.	TRBJ1-1	TGTGCCAGCAGTCACGGGAGTGAAGCTTTCTTT	CASSHGSEAFF
TRBD2	TRBV14	.	TRBJ2-1	TGTGCCAGCAGCCAAGGGTGGACTAGCGGGAGGAGCTCCTACAATGAGCAGTTCTTC	CASSQGWTSGRSSYNEQFF
TRBD2	TRBV11-2	.	TRBJ2-1	TGTGCCAGCAGCTTAGATCGGACTAGCGGGGGTTATTACTCCTACAATGAGCAGTTCTTC	CASSLDRTSGGYYSYNEQFF
.	TRBV6-1	few	TRBJ1-1	TGTGCCAGCAGTGAGGGAGGAGGCACTGAAGCTTTCTTT	CASSEGGGTEAFF
.	TRBV9	many	TRBJ1-2	TGTGCCAGCAGCGTAGTGGGGGGAAACTATGGCTACACCTTC	CASSVVGGNYGYTF
.	TRBV27	.	TRBJ2-2	TGTGCCACCAAACCCGGACAGTACACCGGGGAGCTGTTTTTT	CATKPGQYTGELFF
.	TRBV5-1	.	TRBJ1-2	TGCGCCAGCAGCTCCCCGGCGGGGGAAGGGCTAGTAGAGGGCTACACCTTC	CASSSPAGEGLVEGYTF
.	TRBV25-1	.	TRBJ2-5	TGTGCCAGCAGTGAGGTCAGGGAGGTGGAGACCCAGTACTTC	CASSEVREVETQYF
.	TRBV29-1	.	TRBJ2-7	TGCAGCGTTGAGGTCGGGGGGCTCTACGAGCAGTACTTC	CSVEVGGLYEQYF
.	TRBV7-8	.	TRBJ2-3	TGTGCCAGCAGCCAACGGACAGGCACAGATACGCAGTATTTT	CASSQRTGTDTQYF
.	TRBV27	.	TRBJ2-1	TGTGCCAGCAGTTTAGGGCAGACGACCTACAATGAGCAGTTCTTC	CASSLGQTTYNEQFF
.	TRBV7-9	.	TRBJ2-3	TGTGCCAGCAGCTTAAGGGACTTCGCAGATACGCAGTATTTT	CASSLRDFADTQYF
.	TRBV11-2	.	TRBJ2-7	TGTGCCAGCAGCTTAGATACAGGCGTAGGGTCCTACGAGCAGTACTTC	CASSLDTGVGSYEQYF
TRBD1	TRBV5-6	.	TRBJ1-5	TGTGCCAGCAGCTTATCTGGGACAGGGGGCTCCGGGTCGGATCAGCCCCAGCATTTT	CASSLSGTGGSGSDQPQHF
.	TRBV28	.	TRBJ1-1	TGTGCCAGCAGAATAAATTATAACACTGAAGCTTTCTTT	CASRINYNTEAFF
.	TRBV23-1	.	TRBJ2-7	TGCGCCAGCTCAGGGGACGAGCAGTACTTC	CASSGDEQYF
TRBD2	TRBV6-5	once	TRBJ2-7	TGTGCCAGCAGCCTACTAGCGCGGAGCGAGCAGTACTTC	CASSLLARSEQYF
.	TRBV11-2	.	TRBJ2-5	TGTGCCAGCAGCACTATCCGGGGTGTAAGGGGGCAAGAGACCCAGTACTTC	CASSTIRGVRGQETQYF
.	TRBV27	.	TRBJ2-1	TGTGCCAGCAGTTCGGTCCGAGATGAGCAGTTCTTC	CASSSVRDEQFF
.	TRBV7-2	.	TRBJ2-7	TGTGCCAGCAGCCTAATGGACAGACTTTACGAGCAGTACTTC	CASSLMDRLYEQYF
TRBD2	TRBV30	.	TRBJ2-7	TGTGCCTGGGCCGGGGGGGGCTCAATCGAGCAGTACTTC	CAWAGGGSIEQYF
TRBD2	TRBV7-2	.	TRBJ2-7	TGTGCCAGCAGCTTAACAGGTCCCCTAGCGGGCTTAAGCTCCTACGAGCAGTACTTC	CASSLTGPLAGLSSYEQYF
TRBD2	TRBV9	.	TRBJ2-5	TGTGCCAGCAGCGCGACTAGCGGGAGTTTGGAGACCCAGTACTTC	CASSATSGSLETQYF
TRBD2	TRBV7-8	.	TRBJ2-7	TGTGCCAGCCGGGAGGCGTCCTACGAGCAGTACTTC	CASREASYEQYF
TRBD2	TRBV6-5	once	TRBJ2-5	TGTGCCAGCAGTTCTGGACTAGACGGGCGAGAGACCCAGTACTTC	CASSSGLDGRETQYF
TRBD1	TRBV5-1	once	TRBJ1-1	TGCGCCAGCAGCTTTTCAGGGGGGATCACTGAAGCTTTCTTT	CASSFSGGITEAFF